The entry below describes one TCR beta chain. This sample was included in a study of blood T cell repertoires in COVID-19. J gave up 3 bases and V 1 base, and 9 bases lay outside the gene matches. The CDR3 loop spans 17 amino acids. In germline, CDR1 is LNHDA, CDR2 SQIVND (reference sequence). The table came from immunoSEQ multiplex PCR; TCRdb's copy has only in-frame clones and leaves some out. The sample has 150,000 or so clones; 88% are singletons. The receptor was derived from a woman between 50 and 59 years old who had recovered from COVID-19. The sample was PBMCs or T cells enriched from blood (not recorded which). This chain connects TRBV19 to TRBJ1-2; 9 nucleotides line up with TRBD1. In DNA form, the CDR3 reads TGTGCCAGTAGTATAGGAGGACAGGGGCGAAGGGACTATGGCTACACCTTC. It specifies CASSIGGQGRRDYGYTF.